This entry features one TCR beta chain sequence. Additional DNA sequences in this sample encode the identical CDR3. TCRdb keeps only in-frame clones here, not all; method: immunoSEQ multiplex PCR. This sample has roughly 100,000 clones; 90% to 95% occur once, and the top ten carry around 1.7%. The sample originates from a study of T cell changes during pregnancy in multiple sclerosis. The CDR3 totals 15 residues. Germline CDR1 is SGHVS and CDR2 is FNYEAQ. Trimming pared 5 bases from V and 3 bases from J, leaving 15 bases between. The chain combines TRBV7-6 with TRBJ2-3; weak D call: TRBD1 (6 bases). Sequencing used peripheral blood, obtained after pregnancy. The clonotype originates from a female donor in good health, enrolled as a control in a pregnancy study. CDR3 nucleotide sequence: TGTGCCAGCAGCCTCAGGGGATTAGGGACAGATACGCAGTATTTT. Its translation: CASSLRGLGTDTQYF.